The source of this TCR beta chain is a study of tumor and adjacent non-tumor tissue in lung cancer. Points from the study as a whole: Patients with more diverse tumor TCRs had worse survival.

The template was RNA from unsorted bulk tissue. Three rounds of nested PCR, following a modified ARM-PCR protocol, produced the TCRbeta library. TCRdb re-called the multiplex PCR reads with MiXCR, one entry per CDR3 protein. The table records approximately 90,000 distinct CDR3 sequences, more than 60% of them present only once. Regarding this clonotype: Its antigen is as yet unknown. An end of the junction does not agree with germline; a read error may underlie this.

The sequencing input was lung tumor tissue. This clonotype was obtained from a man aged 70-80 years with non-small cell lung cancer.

In nucleotides, the CDR3 is TGTGATAGCAGTGCCGACTCCCTGGGGACCCAGTACTTT. Its translation: CDSSADSLGTQYF. The V gene is TRBV12-3 or TRBV12-4, the J gene TRBJ2-5; either TRBD1 or TRBD2 may fit D (5 bases each). This CDR3 region has 13 residues.